These 24 T cell receptor beta chains share one sample of origin, sequenced in a study of shared clonotypes between healthy human individuals. Only in-frame clones appear in the TCRdb table, and some are missing; sequencing was by immunoSEQ multiplex PCR. Here the sample spans about 2.1 million clones, about 92% being singletons. Selected positively for CCR7 and CD45RO-negative, naive CD8 cells excluded terminally differentiated effector memory CD45RA+ cells. The sample was naive CD8+ T cells from PBMCs. The receptors were gathered from a man younger than 35 in good health. Some clones in this sample may be carry-over from other donors' samples.

The chain is built from TRBV6-1 and TRBJ2-1, with 11 bases identical to TRBD2. Per germline, CDR1 MNHNS and CDR2 SASEGT. The ends lost 1 base at V and 7 bases at J; junction bases unmatched: 9. CDR3 size: 17 residues. DNA for the CDR3: TGTGCCAGCAGTGAAGTAGTAGCGGGAGGGGACTGGAATGAGCAGTTCTTC. Amino acid sequence: CASSEVVAGGDWNEQFF.

The gene calls are TRBV10-1 and TRBJ2-2; 13 nucleotides align to TRBD2. Germline lookup yields CDR1 WNHNN and CDR2 SYGVQD (reference sequence). This CDR3 has 15 residues. Germline trimming cut 10 bases from V and 5 bases from J; bases unmatched to any gene: 7. The CDR3 DNA reads as TGCGCCACTGAACCGGGACTAGCGGGAACCGGGGAGCTGTTTTTT. It encodes CATEPGLAGTGELFF.

The chain is built from TRBV5-1 and TRBJ2-7; D is unclear. The germline gives CDR1 SGHRS, CDR2 YFSETQ. This CDR3 contains 11 residues. The germline V and J ends were trimmed by 3 bases and 2 bases, with 3 bases remaining between them. CDR3: CASSWAYEQYF. For the CDR3, the DNA is TGCGCCAGCAGCTGGGCCTACGAGCAGTACTTC.

In the case of this clone: Other DNA sequences in the sample encode the same CDR3. The J gene is TRBJ2-1, the V gene TRBV9; D call uncertain. Germline assignment: CDR1 SGDLS and CDR2 YYNGEE. Deletions cut 1 base from V and 3 bases from J, with 5 bases between. CDR3 length equals 13 residues. The CDR3 spells CASSVRGYNEQFF. CDR3 coding DNA: TGTGCCAGCAGCGTACGAGGCTACAATGAGCAGTTCTTC.

V is TRBV4-1 and J is TRBJ1-5; perhaps TRBD1 as D (5 bases). The germline gives CDR1 MGHRA, CDR2 YSYEKL. The CDR3 spans 15 residues. V lost 3 bases and J 2 bases, leaving 11 bases between the germline ends. The CDR3 sequence: CASSHRVDRNQPQHF. Written as DNA, the CDR3 is TGCGCCAGCAGCCACAGGGTGGATCGCAATCAGCCCCAGCATTTT.

This chain links TRBV7-8 with TRBJ2-3, with 15 bases fitting TRBD2. Germline CDR1 is SGHVS and CDR2 is FQNEAQ. CDR3 size: 17 residues. V shed 5 bases and J 4 bases; nucleotides not matched to a gene: 7. The CDR3 loop is CASSRTSGRANADTQYF. As DNA, the CDR3 is TGTGCCAGCAGCCGGACTAGCGGGAGGGCCAACGCAGATACGCAGTATTTT.

Turning to this clone: The same CDR3 is also encoded by other DNA sequences in this sample. CDR3 DNA sequence: TGTGCCAGCAGTTTACTCACAGGGAACACTGAAGCTTTCTTT. It is translated as CASSLLTGNTEAFF. The chain joins TRBV27 to TRBJ1-1; D is perhaps TRBD1 (5 bases). This CDR3 is 14 amino acids long. V gave up 2 bases and J gave up 1 base, with 8 bases separating them. CDR1 is MNHEY, CDR2 SMNVEV, per germline (reference sequence).

This clone was found a few times. This chain uses TRBV5-6 with TRBJ1-1; a weak D match, TRBD1 (5 bases). This CDR3 is built from 16 residues. In germline, CDR1 is SGHDT, CDR2 YYEEEE. The germline V and J ends were trimmed by 4 bases and 1 base, with 17 bases remaining between them. The CDR3 DNA reads TGTGCCAGCAGCCCCCTGGGGGGAGAAAAGAACACTGAAGCTTTCTTT. This translates into CASSPLGGEKNTEAFF.

J is TRBJ2-5 and V is TRBV11-3; D is undetermined. Per germline, CDR1 SGHNT and CDR2 YENEEA. V was clipped by 4 bases and J by 0 bases, with 12 bases between them. The CDR3 is 15 residues long. As DNA, the CDR3 is TGTGCCAGCAGCTCGTTCGACGGGTACCAAGAGACCCAGTACTTC. Translated, it gives CASSSFDGYQETQYF.

This clone was detected only a few times. The J gene is TRBJ2-2, the V gene TRBV19, with D uncertain. The CDR3 consists of 15 residues. CDR1 and CDR2 (germline): LNHDA, SQIVND (reference sequence). V was trimmed by 3 bases and J by 5 bases, leaving 13 bases between them. The CDR3 coding sequence is TGTGCCAGTAGTATGAGGAACACTTTAACCGGGGAGCTGTTTTTT. This encodes CASSMRNTLTGELFF.

The genes are TRBV5-4 and TRBJ2-1, with 9 bases fitting TRBD2. Losses at the gene ends were 0 bases for V and 5 bases for J; bases not matched to a gene: 6. Germline CDR1 and CDR2: SGHNT and YYREEE (reference sequence). The CDR3 runs 16 residues. CDR3 sequence: CASSLVGTSTHNEQFF. The DNA for the CDR3 is TGTGCCAGCAGCTTGGTGGGGACTAGCACCCACAATGAGCAGTTCTTC.

This chain links TRBV2 with TRBJ1-1, with no clear D. The germline CDR1 and CDR2 sequences are SNHLY and FYNNEI. Trimming left V 4 bases short and J 0 bases short, with 9 bases between. CDR3 length: 14 amino acids. CDR3 nucleotides: TGTGCCAGCAGTGCTGTGGAGATGAACACTGAAGCTTTCTTT. Amino acids: CASSAVEMNTEAFF. The whole variable domain, remainder taken from reference TRBV2 and TRBJ1-1, is EPEVTQTPSHQVTQMGQEVILRCVPISNHLYFYWYRQILGQKVEFLVSFYNNEISEKSEIFDDQFSVERPDGSNFTLKIRSTKLEDSAMYFCASSAVEMNTEAFFGQGTRLTVV.

The chain joins TRBV14 to TRBJ2-2, with D perhaps matching TRBD1 or TRBD2 (6 bases each). Trimming removed 0 bases at V and 6 bases at J, with 17 bases between. The CDR3 runs to 17 residues. Germline CDR1 is SGHDN and CDR2 is FVKESK. For the CDR3, the DNA is TGTGCCAGCAGCCAAGATAGTCGGGGGCGTTGGGCCGGGGAGCTGTTTTTT. Encoded protein: CASSQDSRGRWAGELFF.

The chain is built from TRBV11-2 and TRBJ2-3, with TRBD1 matching 11 bases. Germline trimming cut 4 bases from V and 3 bases from J; bases unmatched to any gene: 6. The CDR3 runs 16 residues. Germline CDR1 is SGHAT and CDR2 is FQNNGV. The CDR3 loop reads CASSSGTGGLTDTQYF. DNA of the CDR3: TGTGCCAGCAGCTCGGGGACAGGGGGTTTGACAGATACGCAGTATTTT.

The V call is TRBV9, the J call TRBJ2-3; D call uncertain. This CDR3 region has 17 residues. V was trimmed by 0 bases and J by 0 bases, leaving 14 bases between them. Germline V gene data show CDR1 as SGDLS and CDR2 as YYNGEE. CDR3 sequence reads: CASSVAGGFSSTDTQYF. CDR3 nucleotide sequence: TGTGCCAGCAGCGTAGCCGGCGGCTTTTCTAGCACAGATACGCAGTATTTT.

This rearrangement joins TRBV14 to TRBJ1-2; D remains unclear. Germline V gene lookup returns CDR1 SGHDN and CDR2 FVKESK. Trimming removed 5 bases from V and 2 bases from J, with 12 bases in between. CDR3 length: 14 residues. The CDR3 protein is CASSTVTGNYGYTF. For the CDR3, the DNA is TGTGCCAGCAGCACAGTCACTGGAAACTATGGCTACACCTTC. Looking up the rest from reference TRBV14 and TRBJ1-2 gives the full variable domain: EAGVTQFPSHSVIEKGQTVTLRCDPISGHDNLYWYRRVMGKEIKFLLHFVKESKQDESGMPNNRFLAERTGGTYSTLKVQPAELEDSGVYFCASSTVTGNYGYTFGSGTRLTVV.

The chain has TRBV4-3 and TRBJ2-3; 8 positions match TRBD2. The germline V gene encodes CDR1 LGHNA and CDR2 YSLEER. The CDR3 has 14 amino acids. The V segment lost 5 bases and the J segment 5 bases; nucleotides outside the gene matches: 6. The CDR3 protein is CASSDRLARDTQYF. In DNA form, the CDR3 reads TGCGCCAGCAGCGATAGACTAGCGAGAGATACGCAGTATTTT.

The chain couples TRBV15 to TRBJ2-7; D might be TRBD2 (5 bases). In germline, CDR1 is LNHNV, CDR2 YYDKDF (reference sequence). Trimming left V 3 bases short and J 2 bases short, with 11 bases between. The CDR3 has 14 amino acids. The CDR3 region has the DNA TGTGCCACCAGCAGCAAGGTCGGGGCCTACGAGCAGTACTTC. Residues: CATSSKVGAYEQYF.

The count of this clone is one. The chain has TRBV29-1 and TRBJ1-2, with 7 nucleotides matching TRBD1. The CDR3 covers 13 residues. Looked up from germline, CDR1 is SQVTM and CDR2 is ANQGSEA. Trimming cost V 0 bases and J 4 bases; bases outside gene matches: 2. CDR3 residues: CSVEEGTVYGYTF. CDR3 nucleotide sequence: TGCAGCGTTGAAGAAGGGACAGTCTATGGCTACACCTTC.

The chain recombines TRBV9 with TRBJ2-7; D unresolved. The germline V gene encodes CDR1 SGDLS and CDR2 YYNGEE. This CDR3 has 14 residues. V was pared by 0 bases and J by 3 bases, with 10 bases between. The CDR3 bases are TGTGCCAGCAGCGTAGGTCCTCCTGTCTACGAGCAGTACTTC. Translating it yields CASSVGPPVYEQYF. The full variable domain, rest sourced from reference TRBV9 and TRBJ2-7, is DSGVTQTPKHLITATGQRVTLRCSPRSGDLSVYWYQQSLDQGLQFLIQYYNGEERAKGNILERFSAQQFPDLHSELNLSSLELGDSALYFCASSVGPPVYEQYFGPGTRLTVT.

Concerning this clone itself: Other DNA sequences from this sample encode an identical CDR3 as well. The V and J genes are TRBV27 and TRBJ1-5; no clear D gene. Germline CDR1 reads MNHEY; CDR2 reads SMNVEV (reference sequence). CDR3 length: 14 residues. Between the trimmed V and J ends, which lost 4 bases and 1 base, there was a span of 8 bases. DNA of the CDR3: TGTGCCAGCAGTTATGGTGGGAGCAATCAGCCCCAGCATTTT. Amino acids: CASSYGGSNQPQHF.

This clone occurred a few times. The chain joins TRBV5-1 to TRBJ2-5; 8 bases map to TRBD1. The germline V gene encodes CDR1 SGHRS and CDR2 YFSETQ. With V trimmed by 4 bases and J by 7 bases, 12 bases remained unmatched. The length of the CDR3 is 15 residues. CDR3 sequence (DNA): TGCGCCAGCAGCACCCGGACAGGGACGGACTTGACCCAGTACTTC. Protein product: CASSTRTGTDLTQYF.

The chain couples TRBV25-1 to TRBJ2-5; weak D call: TRBD1 (6 bases). CDR3 size: 17 residues. Trimming removed 0 bases at V and 0 bases at J, with 14 bases between. The germline CDR1 and CDR2 sequences are MGHDK and SYGVNS. CDR3 nucleotides: TGTGCCAGCAGTGAATATAACAGCGACAGGCACCAAGAGACCCAGTACTTC. Translation gives CASSEYNSDRHQETQYF.

V gene TRBV7-2 combines with J gene TRBJ2-4, with D hard to call. The CDR3 is 18 amino acids. Germline V lookup: CDR1 SGHTA, CDR2 FQGNSA. Trimming shortened V by 8 bases and J by 1 base, and 24 bases separated the two germline ends. The CDR3 coding sequence is TGTGCCAGCGGACCCGCGGCCACTACTCTAGTGGCCAAAAACATTCAGTACTTC. Translating it yields CASGPAATTLVAKNIQYF.